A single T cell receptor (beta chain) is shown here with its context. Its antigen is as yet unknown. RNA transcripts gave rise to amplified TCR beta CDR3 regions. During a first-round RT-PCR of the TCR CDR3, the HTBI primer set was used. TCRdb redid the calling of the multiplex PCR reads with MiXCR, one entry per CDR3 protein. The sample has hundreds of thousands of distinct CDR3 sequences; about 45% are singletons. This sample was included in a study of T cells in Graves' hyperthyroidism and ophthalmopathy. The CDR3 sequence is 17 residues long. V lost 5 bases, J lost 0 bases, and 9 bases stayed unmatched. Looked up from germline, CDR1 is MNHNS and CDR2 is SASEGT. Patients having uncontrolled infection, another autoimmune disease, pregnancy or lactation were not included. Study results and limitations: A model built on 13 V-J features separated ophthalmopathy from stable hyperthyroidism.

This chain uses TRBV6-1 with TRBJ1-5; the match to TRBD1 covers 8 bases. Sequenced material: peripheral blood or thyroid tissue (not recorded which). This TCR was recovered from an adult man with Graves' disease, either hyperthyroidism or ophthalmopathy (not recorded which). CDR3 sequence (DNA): TGTGCCAGCAGTTACGGGACAGGATTCTATAGCAATCAGCCCCAGCATTTT. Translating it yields CASSYGTGFYSNQPQHF.